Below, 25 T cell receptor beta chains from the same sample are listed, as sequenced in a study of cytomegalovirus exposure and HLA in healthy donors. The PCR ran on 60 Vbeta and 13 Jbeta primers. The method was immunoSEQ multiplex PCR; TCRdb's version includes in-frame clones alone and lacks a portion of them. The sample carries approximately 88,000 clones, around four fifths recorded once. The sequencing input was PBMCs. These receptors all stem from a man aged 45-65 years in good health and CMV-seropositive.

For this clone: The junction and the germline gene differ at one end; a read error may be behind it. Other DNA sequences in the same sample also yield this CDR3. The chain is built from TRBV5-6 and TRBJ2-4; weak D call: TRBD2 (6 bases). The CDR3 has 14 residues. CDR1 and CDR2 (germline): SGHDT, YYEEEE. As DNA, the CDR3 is TGTGCCAGCAGCTTGTTACGGGGGAAAAACATACAGTACTTC. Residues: CASSLLRGKNIQYF.

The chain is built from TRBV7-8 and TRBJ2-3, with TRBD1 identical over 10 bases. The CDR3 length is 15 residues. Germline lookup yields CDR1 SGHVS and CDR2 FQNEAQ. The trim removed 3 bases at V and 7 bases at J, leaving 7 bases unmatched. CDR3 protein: CASSFRDRGSYTQYF. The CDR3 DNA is TGTGCCAGCAGCTTCCGGGACAGGGGCTCGTATACGCAGTATTTT.

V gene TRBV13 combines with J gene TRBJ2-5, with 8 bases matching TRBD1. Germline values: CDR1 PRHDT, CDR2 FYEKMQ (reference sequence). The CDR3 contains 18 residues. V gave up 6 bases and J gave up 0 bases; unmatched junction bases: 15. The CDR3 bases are TGTGCCAGCAGTCCCCGTGGCAGGGGGCTTGGTCACCAAGAGACCCAGTACTTC. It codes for CASSPRGRGLGHQETQYF.

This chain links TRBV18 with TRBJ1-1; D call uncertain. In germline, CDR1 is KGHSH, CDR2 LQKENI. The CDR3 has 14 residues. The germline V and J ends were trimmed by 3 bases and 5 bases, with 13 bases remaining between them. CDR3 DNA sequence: TGTGCCAGCTCACCCCAGGATGTAGGTACTGAAGCTTTCTTT. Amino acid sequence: CASSPQDVGTEAFF. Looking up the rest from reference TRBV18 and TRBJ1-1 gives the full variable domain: NAGVMQNPRHLVRRRGQEARLRCSPMKGHSHVYWYRQLPEEGLKFMVYLQKENIIDESGMPKERFSAEFPKEGPSILRIQQVVRGDSAAYFCASSPQDVGTEAFFGQGTRLTVV.

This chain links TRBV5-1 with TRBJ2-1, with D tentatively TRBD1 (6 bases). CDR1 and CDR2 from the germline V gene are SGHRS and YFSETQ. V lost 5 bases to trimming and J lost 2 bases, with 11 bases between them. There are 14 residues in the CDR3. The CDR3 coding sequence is TGCGCCAGCAGTGAAGGGGGTCCCTACAATGAGCAGTTCTTC. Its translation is CASSEGGPYNEQFF.

CDR3 loop: CATSGSRWGFQETQYF. In DNA, the CDR3 is TGTGCCACCAGCGGATCCAGGTGGGGCTTCCAAGAGACCCAGTACTTC. The chain has TRBV15 and TRBJ2-5; D may be TRBD1 (5 bases). V dropped 5 bases and J dropped 1 base, with 17 bases sitting between them. Germline values: CDR1 LNHNV, CDR2 YYDKDF (reference sequence). This CDR3 is 16 amino acids long.

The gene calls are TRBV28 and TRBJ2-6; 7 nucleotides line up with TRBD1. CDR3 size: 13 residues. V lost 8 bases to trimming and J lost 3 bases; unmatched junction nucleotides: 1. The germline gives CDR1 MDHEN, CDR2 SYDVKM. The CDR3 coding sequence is TGTGCCAGCTACAGGGGTGGGGCCAACGTCCTGACTTTC. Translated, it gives CASYRGGANVLTF.

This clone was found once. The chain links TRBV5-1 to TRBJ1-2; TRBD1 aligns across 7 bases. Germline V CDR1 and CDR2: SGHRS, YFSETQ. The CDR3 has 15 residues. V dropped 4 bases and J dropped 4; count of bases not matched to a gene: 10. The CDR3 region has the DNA TGCGCCAGCAGCGAAGGGACAGCTAGTCTCTATGGCTACACCTTC. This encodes CASSEGTASLYGYTF.

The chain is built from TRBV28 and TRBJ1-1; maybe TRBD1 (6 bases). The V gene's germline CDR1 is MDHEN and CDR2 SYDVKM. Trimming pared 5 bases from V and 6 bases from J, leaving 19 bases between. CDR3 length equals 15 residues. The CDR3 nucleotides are TGTGCCAGCAGTCCCATATCAGGGGTCCGATCTGAAGCTTTCTTT. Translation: CASSPISGVRSEAFF.

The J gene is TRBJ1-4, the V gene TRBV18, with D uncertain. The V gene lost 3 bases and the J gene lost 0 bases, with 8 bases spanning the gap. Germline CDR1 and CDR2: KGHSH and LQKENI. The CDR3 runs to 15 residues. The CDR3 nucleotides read TGTGCCAGCTCACCTTCCACTGCAACTAATGAAAAACTGTTTTTT. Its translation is CASSPSTATNEKLFF.

CDR3 sequence: CAISISNRGLQETQYF. In DNA, the CDR3 is TGTGCCATCAGTATTTCGAACAGGGGGCTCCAAGAGACCCAGTACTTC. The rearrangement links TRBV10-3 to TRBJ2-5; 9 bases fit TRBD1. From germline, CDR1 is ENHRY and CDR2 SYGVKD. Unmatched junction bases numbered 8, after V lost 5 bases and J lost 1 base. This CDR3 is built from 16 residues.

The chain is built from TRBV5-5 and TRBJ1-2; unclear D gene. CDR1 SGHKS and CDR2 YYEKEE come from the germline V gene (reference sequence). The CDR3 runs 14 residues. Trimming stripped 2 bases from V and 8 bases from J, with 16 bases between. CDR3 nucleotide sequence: TGTGCCAGCAGCTTTGAACTGGGAGCAAGAGGCTACACCTTC. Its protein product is CASSFELGARGYTF.

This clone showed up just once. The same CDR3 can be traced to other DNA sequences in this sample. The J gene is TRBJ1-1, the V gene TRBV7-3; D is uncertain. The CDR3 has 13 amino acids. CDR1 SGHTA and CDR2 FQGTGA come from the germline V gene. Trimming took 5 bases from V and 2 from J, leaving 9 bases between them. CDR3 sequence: CASSRQSNTEAFF. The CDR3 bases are TGTGCCAGCAGCCGCCAGTCAAACACTGAAGCTTTCTTT.

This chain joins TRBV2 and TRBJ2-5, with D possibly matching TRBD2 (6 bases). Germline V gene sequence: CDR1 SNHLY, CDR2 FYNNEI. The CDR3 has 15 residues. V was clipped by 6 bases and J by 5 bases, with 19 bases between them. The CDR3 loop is CASSDEVIRGETQYF. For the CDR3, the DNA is TGTGCCAGCAGCGATGAAGTTATTCGGGGGGAGACCCAGTACTTC.

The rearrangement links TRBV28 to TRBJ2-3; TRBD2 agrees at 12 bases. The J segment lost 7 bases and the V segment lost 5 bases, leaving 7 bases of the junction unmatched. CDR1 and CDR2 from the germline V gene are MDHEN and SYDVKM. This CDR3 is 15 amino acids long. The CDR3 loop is CASSPASGGVYTQYF. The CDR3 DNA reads TGTGCCAGCAGTCCCGCTAGCGGGGGGGTATATACGCAGTATTTT.

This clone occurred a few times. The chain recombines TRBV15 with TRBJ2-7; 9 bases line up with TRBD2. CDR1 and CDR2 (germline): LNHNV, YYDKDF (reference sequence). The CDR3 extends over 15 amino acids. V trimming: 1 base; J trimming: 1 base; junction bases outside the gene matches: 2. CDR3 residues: CATSRGLAGSYEQYF. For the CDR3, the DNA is TGTGCCACCAGCAGAGGTCTAGCGGGGTCCTACGAGCAGTACTTC.

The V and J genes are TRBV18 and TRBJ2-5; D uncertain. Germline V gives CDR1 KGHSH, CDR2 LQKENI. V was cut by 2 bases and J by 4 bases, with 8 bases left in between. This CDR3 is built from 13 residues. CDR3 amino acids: CASSPGLRETQYF. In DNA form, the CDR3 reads TGTGCCAGCTCACCAGGGCTAAGAGAGACCCAGTACTTC.

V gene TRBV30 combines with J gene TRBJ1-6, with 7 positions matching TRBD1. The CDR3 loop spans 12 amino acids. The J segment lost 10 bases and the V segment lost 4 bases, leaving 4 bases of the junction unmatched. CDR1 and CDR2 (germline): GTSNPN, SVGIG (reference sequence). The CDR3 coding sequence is TGTGCCTGGAAAGGGGGCCGGTCACCCCTCCACTTT. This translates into CAWKGGRSPLHF.

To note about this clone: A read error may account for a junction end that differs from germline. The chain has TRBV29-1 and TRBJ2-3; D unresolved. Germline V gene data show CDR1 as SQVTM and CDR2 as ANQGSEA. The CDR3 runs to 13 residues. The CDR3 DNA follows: TGCAGCGTCGAAGTGGGCCCCGCAGATACGCAGTATTTT. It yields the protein CSVEVGPADTQYF.

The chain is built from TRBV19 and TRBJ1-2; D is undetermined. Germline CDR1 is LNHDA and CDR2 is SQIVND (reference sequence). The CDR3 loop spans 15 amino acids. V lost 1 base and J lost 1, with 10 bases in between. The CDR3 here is CASSIGSANNYGYTF. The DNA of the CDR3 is TGTGCCAGTAGTATAGGGTCAGCGAATAACTATGGCTACACCTTC.

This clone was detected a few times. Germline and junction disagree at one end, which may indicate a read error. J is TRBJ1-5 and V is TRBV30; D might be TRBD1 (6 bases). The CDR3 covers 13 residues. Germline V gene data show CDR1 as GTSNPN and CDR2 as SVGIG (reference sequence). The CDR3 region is CAWSPGDNQPQNF. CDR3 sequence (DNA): TGTGCCTGGAGCCCAGGGGACAATCAGCCCCAGAATTTT.

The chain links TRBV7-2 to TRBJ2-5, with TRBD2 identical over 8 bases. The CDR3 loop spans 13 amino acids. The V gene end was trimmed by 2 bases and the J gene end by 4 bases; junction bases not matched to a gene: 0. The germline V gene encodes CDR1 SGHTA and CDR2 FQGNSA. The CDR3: CASSLTSGETQYF. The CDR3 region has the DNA TGTGCCAGCAGCTTAACTAGCGGAGAGACCCAGTACTTC.

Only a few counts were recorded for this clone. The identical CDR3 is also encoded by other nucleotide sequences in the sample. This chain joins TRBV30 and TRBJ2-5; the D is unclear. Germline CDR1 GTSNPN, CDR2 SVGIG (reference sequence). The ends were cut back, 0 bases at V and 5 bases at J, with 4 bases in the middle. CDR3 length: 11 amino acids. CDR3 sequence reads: CAWSVLETQYF. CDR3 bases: TGTGCCTGGAGTGTCCTCGAGACCCAGTACTTC.

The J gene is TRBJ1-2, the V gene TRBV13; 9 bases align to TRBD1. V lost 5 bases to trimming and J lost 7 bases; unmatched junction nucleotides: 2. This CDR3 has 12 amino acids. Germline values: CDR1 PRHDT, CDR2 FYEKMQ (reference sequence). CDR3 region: CASSLDRGGYTF. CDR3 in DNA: TGTGCCAGCAGCCTGGACAGGGGTGGCTACACCTTC.

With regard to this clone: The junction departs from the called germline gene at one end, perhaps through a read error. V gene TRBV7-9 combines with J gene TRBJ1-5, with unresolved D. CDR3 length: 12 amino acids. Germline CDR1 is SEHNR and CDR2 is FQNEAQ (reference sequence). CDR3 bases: TGTTCCAGCAGCTCGTTTAATCAGCCCCAGCATTTT. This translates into CSSSSFNQPQHF.